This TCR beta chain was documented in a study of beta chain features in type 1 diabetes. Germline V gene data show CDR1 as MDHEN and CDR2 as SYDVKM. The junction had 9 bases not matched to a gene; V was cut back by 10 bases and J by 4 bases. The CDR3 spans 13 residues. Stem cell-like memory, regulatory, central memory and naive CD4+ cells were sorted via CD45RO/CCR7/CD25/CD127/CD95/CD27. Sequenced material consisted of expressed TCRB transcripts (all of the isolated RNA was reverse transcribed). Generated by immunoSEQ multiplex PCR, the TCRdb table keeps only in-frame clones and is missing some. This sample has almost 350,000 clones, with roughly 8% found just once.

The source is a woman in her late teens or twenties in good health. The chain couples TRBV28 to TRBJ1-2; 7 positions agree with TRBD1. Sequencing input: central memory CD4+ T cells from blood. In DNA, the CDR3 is TGTGCCATCTCACGACAGGGCGGCTATGGCTACACCTTC. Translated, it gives CAISRQGGYGYTF.